This note documents a single T cell receptor (beta chain) sequence. Libraries were prepared by immunoSEQ multiplex PCR; TCRdb keeps only in-frame clonotypes and omits some of them. The repertoire holds under 300,000 clones, approximately 90% seen once, with approximately 2.3% in the top ten. CDR1 ENHRY and CDR2 SYGVKD come from the germline V gene. The CDR3 spans 14 residues. J gave up 5 bases and V 7 bases, and 8 bases lay outside the gene matches. Study members were between about 18 and 95 years old and lived in around 24 US regions. Allocation to cohorts depended on clinical history reported by the participants. This record comes from a study of blood T cell repertoires in COVID-19. At the level of the study: Collection of acute and convalescent COVID-19 samples took place in the United States, Italy and Spain.

V usage is TRBV10-3 and J usage is TRBJ1-2; 9 nucleotides agree with TRBD1. The sequenced sample consisted of PBMCs or T cells enriched from blood (not recorded which). The receptor comes from a woman in her thirties or forties with acute COVID-19. As DNA, the CDR3 is TGTGCCATCAAGGGACAGGGTGCCGGGTATGGCTACACCTTC. It encodes CAIKGQGAGYGYTF.